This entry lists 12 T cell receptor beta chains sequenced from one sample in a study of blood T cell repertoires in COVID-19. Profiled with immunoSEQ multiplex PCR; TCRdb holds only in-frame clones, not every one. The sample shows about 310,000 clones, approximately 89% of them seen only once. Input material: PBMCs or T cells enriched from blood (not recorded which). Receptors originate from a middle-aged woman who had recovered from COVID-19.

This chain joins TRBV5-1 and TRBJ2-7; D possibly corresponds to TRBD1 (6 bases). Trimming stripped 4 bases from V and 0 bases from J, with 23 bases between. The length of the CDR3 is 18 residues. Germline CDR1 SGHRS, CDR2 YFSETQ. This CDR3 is CASSPGYGQTTSSYEQYF. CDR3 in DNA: TGCGCCAGCAGCCCCGGATATGGACAGACAACGAGCTCCTACGAGCAGTACTTC.

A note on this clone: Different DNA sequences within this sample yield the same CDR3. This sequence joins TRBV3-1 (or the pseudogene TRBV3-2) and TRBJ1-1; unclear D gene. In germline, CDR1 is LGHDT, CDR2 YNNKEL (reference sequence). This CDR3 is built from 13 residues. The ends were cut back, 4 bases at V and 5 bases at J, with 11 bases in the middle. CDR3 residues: CASSPSGKTEAFF. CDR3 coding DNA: TGTGCCAGCAGCCCATCCGGGAAGACTGAAGCTTTCTTT.

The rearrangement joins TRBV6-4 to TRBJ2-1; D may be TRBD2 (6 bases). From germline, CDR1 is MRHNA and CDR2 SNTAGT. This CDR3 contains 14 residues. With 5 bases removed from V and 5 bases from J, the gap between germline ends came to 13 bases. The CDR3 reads CASSWREPNNEQFF. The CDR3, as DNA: TGTGCCAGCAGTTGGAGGGAGCCTAACAATGAGCAGTTCTTC.

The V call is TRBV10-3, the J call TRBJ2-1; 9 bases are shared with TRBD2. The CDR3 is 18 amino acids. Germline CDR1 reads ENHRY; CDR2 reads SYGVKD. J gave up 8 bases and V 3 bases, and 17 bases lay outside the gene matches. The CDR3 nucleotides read TGTGCCATCAGTGAAGGGGGGCGGGCCAGCGGGAGGCGGGATGAGCAGTTCTTC. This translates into CAISEGGRASGRRDEQFF.

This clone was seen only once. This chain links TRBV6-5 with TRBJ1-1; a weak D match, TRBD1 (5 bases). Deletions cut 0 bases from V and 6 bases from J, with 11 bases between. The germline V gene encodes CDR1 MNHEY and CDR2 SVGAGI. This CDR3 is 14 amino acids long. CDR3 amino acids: CASSYSSRVAEAFF. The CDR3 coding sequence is TGTGCCAGCAGTTACTCAAGCAGGGTTGCTGAAGCTTTCTTT.

The CDR3 here is CASSFRGRTEQFF. The CDR3 nucleotides are TGTGCCAGCAGTTTTAGAGGTAGAACTGAGCAGTTCTTC. This chain connects TRBV12-3 or TRBV12-4 to TRBJ2-1; D unresolved. Trimming stripped 3 bases from V and 9 bases from J, with 12 bases between. This CDR3 has 13 residues.

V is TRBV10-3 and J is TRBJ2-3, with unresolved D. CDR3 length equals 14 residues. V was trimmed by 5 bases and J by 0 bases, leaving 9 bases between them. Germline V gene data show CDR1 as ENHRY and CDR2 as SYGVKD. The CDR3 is CAISSPGSTDTQYF. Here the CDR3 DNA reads TGTGCCATCAGTTCTCCCGGGAGCACAGATACGCAGTATTTT.

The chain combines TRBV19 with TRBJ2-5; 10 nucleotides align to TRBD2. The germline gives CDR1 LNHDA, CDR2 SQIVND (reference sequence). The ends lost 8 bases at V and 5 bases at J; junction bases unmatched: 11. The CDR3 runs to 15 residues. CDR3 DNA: TGTGCCAGTGCCGGACTAGCGGCCCCCCAGGAGACCCAGTACTTC. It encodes CASAGLAAPQETQYF.

The CDR3 here is CASSLSPFSGRAYNEQFF. The CDR3 region has the DNA TGTGCCAGCAGCTTATCCCCCTTTAGCGGGAGGGCCTACAATGAGCAGTTCTTC. The chain recombines TRBV7-6 with TRBJ2-1; 11 bases align to TRBD2. The trim removed 2 bases at V and 2 bases at J, leaving 8 bases unmatched. This CDR3 region has 18 residues. CDR1 and CDR2 from the germline V gene are SGHVS and FNYEAQ.

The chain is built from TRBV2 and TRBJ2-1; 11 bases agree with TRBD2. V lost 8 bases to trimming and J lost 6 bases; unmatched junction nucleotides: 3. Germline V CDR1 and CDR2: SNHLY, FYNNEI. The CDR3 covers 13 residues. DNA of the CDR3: TGTGCCAGCGGGACTAGCGGTCTCAATGAGCAGTTCTTC. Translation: CASGTSGLNEQFF.

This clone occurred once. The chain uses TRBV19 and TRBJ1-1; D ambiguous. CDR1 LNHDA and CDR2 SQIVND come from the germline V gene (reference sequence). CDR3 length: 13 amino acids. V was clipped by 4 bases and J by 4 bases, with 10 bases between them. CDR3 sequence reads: CASSTPRGTEAFF. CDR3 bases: TGTGCCAGTAGTACACCTCGAGGCACTGAAGCTTTCTTT.

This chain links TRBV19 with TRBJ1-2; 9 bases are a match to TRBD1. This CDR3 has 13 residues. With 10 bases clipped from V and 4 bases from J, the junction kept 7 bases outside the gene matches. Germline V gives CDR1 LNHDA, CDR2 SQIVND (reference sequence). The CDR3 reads CATQGTGIYGYTF. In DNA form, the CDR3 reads TGTGCCACCCAAGGGACAGGGATCTATGGCTACACCTTC.